The TCR beta chain under discussion was sequenced for a study of blood T cells in healthy people across ages. Notes on the study in general: With naive T cell percentage, TCR beta diversity showed a strong correlation. There was no known CMV status for donors, so expanded clonotype changes were possibly confounded.

Sample-barcoded 5' priming and a J-beta primer mix drove a second PCR of roughly 6 to 12 cycles. A single record per CDR3 protein comes from TCRdb applying MiXCR to the 5' RACE reads. The sample has 630,000 or so distinct CDR3 sequences, around 32% seen once. Whenever a sample was processed, at least 6 million PBMCs were isolated. This clonotype appeared many times. Antigen unknown. The sequencing sample was made of blood. The TCR sequence derives from a woman of 80 years or more in good health.

CDR3 sequence (DNA): TGTGCCAGCAGTTCATCAGGTGTAGGTTCACCCCTCCACTTT. It is translated as CASSSSGVGSPLHF. The rearrangement joins TRBV28 to TRBJ1-6; D uncertain. This CDR3 contains 14 residues. V was shortened by 4 bases and J by 9 bases, with 13 bases between the two germline ends. Per germline, CDR1 MDHEN and CDR2 SYDVKM.